These 17 T cell receptor beta chains came from one sample sequenced in a study of vaccination and CD4 T cells after COVID-19. The treatment was: approximately nine-day PBMC culture with coronavirus spike peptide pools or control peptides (ViraFEST assay). Cultured CD4+ T-cell DNA underwent Oncomine TCR Beta short-read sequencing. TCRdb used MiXCR to reprocess the PCR reads, holding one entry per CDR3 protein. The sample has 13,000 to 15,000 distinct CDR3 sequences, over 25% seen once. Their antigen targets remain unknown. Sequencing was carried out using cultured CD4+ T cells from blood. Source of these receptors: a human donor with COVID-19.

A few counts support this clonotype. The chain links TRBV7-3 to TRBJ2-6; a possible D gene is TRBD1 (6 bases). The CDR3 is made up of 17 amino acids. V was shortened by 5 bases and J by 2 bases, with 16 bases between the two germline ends. The germline V gene encodes CDR1 SGHTA and CDR2 FQGTGA. The CDR3 region has the DNA TGTGCCAGCAGCCCCCCCGCGGCAGGGGCTGGGGCCAACGTCCTGACTTTC. This codes for CASSPPAAGAGANVLTF. The complete variable domain, with remaining parts taken from reference TRBV7-3 and TRBJ2-6, reads GAGVSQTPSNKVTEKGKYVELRCDPISGHTALYWYRQSLGQGPEFLIYFQGTGAADDSGLPNDRFFAVRPEGSVSTLKIQRTERGDSAVYLCASSPPAAGAGANVLTFGAGSRLTVL.

This clonotype was counted only a few times. The rearrangement links TRBV2 to TRBJ2-2; no firm D call. The CDR3 runs 15 residues. V dropped 5 bases and J dropped 4 bases, with 14 bases sitting between them. Germline values: CDR1 SNHLY, CDR2 FYNNEI. In nucleotides, the CDR3 is TGTGCCAGCAGTCCCTCTCAGGCCGGCACCGGGGAGCTGTTTTTT. It codes for CASSPSQAGTGELFF. Full variable domain (rest looked up from reference TRBV2 and TRBJ2-2): EPEVTQTPSHQVTQMGQEVILRCVPISNHLYFYWYRQILGQKVEFLVSFYNNEISEKSEIFDDQFSVERPDGSNFTLKIRSTKLEDSAMYFCASSPSQAGTGELFFGEGSRLTVL.

The rearrangement links TRBV7-2 to TRBJ1-2; possible D gene TRBD1, 6 bases. Germline CDR1 SGHTA, CDR2 FQGNSA. The CDR3 loop spans 15 amino acids. Trimming took off 7 bases at V and 4 bases at J, with 19 bases between the two ends. The CDR3 sequence: CASNHMTGPSYGYTF. The DNA of the CDR3 is TGTGCCAGCAACCACATGACAGGACCCTCCTATGGCTACACCTTC. The full variable domain, in which reference TRBV7-2 and TRBJ1-2 provide the parts outside the CDR3, is GAGVSQSPSNKVTEKGKDVELRCDPISGHTALYWYRQSLGQGLEFLIYFQGNSAPDKSGLPSDRFSAERTGGSVSTLTIQRTQQEDSAVYLCASNHMTGPSYGYTFGSGTRLTVV.

V gene TRBV2 combines with J gene TRBJ1-5; 7 nucleotides agree with TRBD1. The junction had 11 bases not matched to a gene; V was cut back by 6 bases and J by 3 bases. CDR1 and CDR2 (germline): SNHLY, FYNNEI. CDR3 length equals 16 residues. The CDR3 here is CASSDPRQGPNQPQHF. CDR3 DNA sequence: TGTGCCAGCAGCGACCCCAGACAGGGACCCAATCAGCCCCAGCATTTT.

This clonotype was counted only a few times. V is TRBV11-3 and J is TRBJ2-5; TRBD1 matches at 11 bases. The CDR3 length is 16 residues. V was clipped by 5 bases and J by 4 bases; unmatched bases: 9. Germline lookup yields CDR1 SGHNT and CDR2 YENEEA. CDR3 in amino acids: CASSPRTGGGGETQYF. DNA for the CDR3: TGTGCCAGCAGCCCACGGACAGGGGGCGGGGGAGAGACCCAGTACTTC.

This clonotype was counted a few times. J is TRBJ2-5 and V is TRBV7-2; D possibly corresponds to TRBD1 (5 bases). The CDR3 totals 14 residues. The germline V and J ends were trimmed by 5 bases and 3 bases, with 13 bases remaining between them. Germline CDR1 reads SGHTA; CDR2 reads FQGNSA. The CDR3 here is CASSPGHRKETQYF. CDR3 DNA: TGTGCCAGCAGCCCTGGACACCGGAAAGAGACCCAGTACTTC.

The sample holds a few counts of this clonotype. The chain recombines TRBV7-2 with TRBJ1-5; 8 nucleotides match TRBD1. CDR1 and CDR2 from the germline V gene are SGHTA and FQGNSA. The CDR3 spans 15 residues. V gave up 1 base and J gave up 6 bases; unmatched junction bases: 5. The CDR3 bases are TGTGCCAGCAGCTTAGAAGGACAGGGCGGTCAGCCCCAGCATTTT. This translates into CASSLEGQGGQPQHF.

The chain joins TRBV28 to TRBJ2-3, with 10 bases fitting TRBD2. This CDR3 is 13 amino acids long. V shed 11 bases, J shed 9 bases, and the junction held 11 bases outside the gene matches. Germline loops: CDR1 MDHEN, CDR2 SYDVKM. Here the CDR3 reads CASLGPSGGTQYF. The CDR3 DNA reads TGTGCCTCCCTGGGGCCTAGCGGGGGCACGCAGTATTTT.

This clonotype was seen only once. The chain employs TRBV12-3 or TRBV12-4 and TRBJ1-5; TRBD1 matches 7 bases. Trimming removed 9 bases from V and 5 bases from J; junction bases left unmatched: 7. The CDR3 is made up of 13 amino acids. In DNA form, the CDR3 reads TGTGCCAGTACCCGGCAGGGGGATCAGCCCCAGCATTTT. It translates to CASTRQGDQPQHF.

Only a few counts were recorded for this clonotype. The CDR3 region has the DNA TGTGCCAGCAGACCCGTAGTTGCGGGGGGTGGCTTTCAAGAGACCCAGTACTTC. Translation gives CASRPVVAGGGFQETQYF. This chain connects TRBV6-1 to TRBJ2-5, with 8 nucleotides matching TRBD2. The V gene's germline CDR1 is MNHNS and CDR2 SASEGT. The CDR3 covers 18 residues. J lost 2 bases, V lost 6 bases, and 17 bases had no gene match.

The gene calls are TRBV6-1 and TRBJ1-1; D perhaps matches TRBD1 (6 bases). The ends were cut back, 6 bases at V and 5 bases at J, with 16 bases in the middle. Germline CDR1 MNHNS, CDR2 SASEGT. The CDR3 has 14 residues. CDR3 in DNA: TGTGCCAGCAGCAACCGGGACACCCGGACTGAAGCTTTCTTT. It encodes CASSNRDTRTEAFF.

V gene TRBV7-2 combines with J gene TRBJ2-7, with 8 bases matching TRBD1. The V gene end was trimmed by 4 bases and the J gene end by 3 bases; junction bases not matched to a gene: 2. The CDR3 totals 13 residues. From germline, CDR1 is SGHTA and CDR2 FQGNSA. Written as DNA, the CDR3 is TGTGCCAGCAGCTCCACAGGGGGCTACGAGCAGTACTTC. Translation gives CASSSTGGYEQYF.

This clonotype is labeled as medium-sized. Here the CDR3 reads CASSPPGVSNQPQHF. The CDR3 DNA reads TGTGCCAGCAGCCCTCCCGGGGTTAGCAATCAGCCCCAGCATTTT. This chain connects TRBV7-2 to TRBJ1-5; unclear D gene. CDR3 length: 15 amino acids. V lost 5 bases and J lost 0, with 11 bases in between. The germline V gene encodes CDR1 SGHTA and CDR2 FQGNSA.

The chain uses TRBV23-1 and TRBJ1-2; tentatively, D is TRBD1 (5 bases). TRBV23-1 has ORF status, its function being uncertain. Trimming shortened V by 4 bases and J by 4 bases, and 19 bases separated the two germline ends. The CDR3 length is 16 residues. CDR3: CASSLPTDLGTYGYTF. In DNA, the CDR3 is TGCGCCAGCAGTCTCCCGACAGACTTAGGAACCTATGGCTACACCTTC.

The V and J genes are TRBV11-3 and TRBJ2-2, with D unclear. The CDR3 runs to 15 residues. V lost 0 bases to trimming and J lost 4 bases, with 9 bases between them. Per germline, CDR1 SGHNT and CDR2 YENEEA. In nucleotides, the CDR3 is TGTGCCAGCAGCTTAGATGGCACGGGCACCGGGGAGCTGTTTTTT. It specifies CASSLDGTGTGELFF.

This rearrangement joins TRBV12-3 or TRBV12-4 to TRBJ2-6; D uncertain. The V end was cut by 1 base, the J end by 4 bases, with 8 bases between. The CDR3 has 15 residues. In nucleotides, the CDR3 is TGTGCCAGCAGTTTAGATAATTCCGGGGCCAACGTCCTGACTTTC. Translated: CASSLDNSGANVLTF.

This clonotype occurred a few times. The chain joins TRBV2 to TRBJ1-3; 8 positions match TRBD1. The CDR3 covers 15 residues. J gave up 4 bases and V 6 bases, and 8 bases lay outside the gene matches. Germline assignment: CDR1 SNHLY and CDR2 FYNNEI. The CDR3 DNA is TGTGCCAGCAGCGCTCAGGGGGCAAGGGGAAACACCATATATTTT. Translating gives CASSAQGARGNTIYF.